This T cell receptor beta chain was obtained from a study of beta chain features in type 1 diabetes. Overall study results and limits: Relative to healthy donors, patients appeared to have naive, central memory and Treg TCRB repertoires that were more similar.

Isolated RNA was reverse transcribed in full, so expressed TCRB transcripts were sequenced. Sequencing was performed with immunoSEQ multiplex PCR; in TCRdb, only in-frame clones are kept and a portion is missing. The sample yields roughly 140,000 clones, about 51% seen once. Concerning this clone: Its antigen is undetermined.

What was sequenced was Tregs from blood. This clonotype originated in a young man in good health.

The CDR3 loop reads CSVLKPRVLGNTEAFF. The CDR3 DNA reads TGCAGCGTTTTGAAACCACGGGTCTTAGGAAACACTGAAGCTTTCTTT. The chain joins TRBV29-1 to TRBJ1-1, with D unclear. The CDR3 consists of 16 residues. Trimming removed 5 bases at V and 2 bases at J, with 21 bases between. The germline CDR1 and CDR2 sequences are SQVTM and ANQGSEA.